One sample yielded the 19 T cell receptor beta chains listed below, sequenced in a study of OX40 agonist ivuxolimab in advanced cancers. Sequencing was performed with immunoSEQ multiplex PCR; in TCRdb, only in-frame clones are kept and a portion is missing. The table records about 100,000 clones, less than 95% of them present only once. Source: CD4+ or CD8+ T cells sorted from blood, taken in a trial of the OX40 agonist ivuxolimab. Receptor source: an adult with an advanced solid tumor such as melanoma, head and neck, liver or kidney cancer.

CDR3 in DNA: TGTGCCAGCAGCTTACTGTGGCCGGGACAGGGGGTCCGCAATCAGCCCCAGCATTTT. Its protein product is CASSLLWPGQGVRNQPQHF. The chain couples TRBV11-3 to TRBJ1-5; TRBD1 matches 11 bases. This CDR3 has 19 residues. Germline-derived CDR1 and CDR2 are SGHNT and YENEEA. V trimming: 2 bases; J trimming: 2 bases; junction bases outside the gene matches: 11.

CDR3 sequence (DNA): TGTGCCACCAGGCCCGGGACAGGGTTGTATTCACCCCTCCACTTT. It encodes CATRPGTGLYSPLHF. V usage is TRBV6-5 and J usage is TRBJ1-6; TRBD1 matches 9 bases. J gave up 8 bases and V 10 bases, and 12 bases lay outside the gene matches. The CDR3 runs to 15 residues. Looked up from germline, CDR1 is MNHEY and CDR2 is SVGAGI.

The DNA for the CDR3 is TGTGCCAGCAGTATCCAGGGGACAGCCGAAAAACTGTTTTTT. Translated, it gives CASSIQGTAEKLFF. The chain uses TRBV28 and TRBJ1-4; 7 bases are shared with TRBD1. CDR1 and CDR2 (germline): MDHEN, SYDVKM. V shed 5 bases and J 8 bases; nucleotides not matched to a gene: 8. The CDR3 extends over 14 amino acids. Using reference TRBV28 and TRBJ1-4 for the parts outside the CDR3, the full variable domain is DVKVTQSSRYLVKRTGEKVFLECVQDMDHENMFWYRQDPGLGLRLIYFSYDVKMKEKGDIPEGYSVSREKKERFSLILESASTNQTSMYLCASSIQGTAEKLFFGSGTQLSVL.

The chain recombines TRBV5-4 with TRBJ2-3; 11 nucleotides match TRBD1. Germline values: CDR1 SGHNT, CDR2 YYREEE (reference sequence). CDR3 size: 18 residues. The ends lost 2 bases at V and 6 bases at J; junction bases unmatched: 14. The chain's CDR3 is CASSFGTGGSLFYDTQYF. As DNA, the CDR3 is TGTGCCAGCAGCTTTGGGACAGGGGGGAGCTTATTTTATGATACGCAGTATTTT.

The rearrangement uses TRBV5-4 and TRBJ2-7, with TRBD1 identical over 8 bases. Germline V lookup: CDR1 SGHNT, CDR2 YYREEE (reference sequence). The CDR3 sequence is 14 residues long. V dropped 4 bases and J dropped 6; count of bases not matched to a gene: 9. Here the CDR3 DNA reads TGTGCCAGCAGCCTCGGACAGGGAACGGGCGAGCAGTACTTC. It specifies CASSLGQGTGEQYF.

The chain couples TRBV5-4 to TRBJ1-1, with 7 bases fitting TRBD1. V shed 1 base and J 8 bases; nucleotides not matched to a gene: 11. The CDR3 loop spans 15 amino acids. The germline V gene encodes CDR1 SGHNT and CDR2 YYREEE (reference sequence). This CDR3 reads CASSLIVNRDSEAFF. CDR3 sequence (DNA): TGTGCCAGCAGCTTGATTGTTAACCGGGACAGCGAAGCTTTCTTT.

The rearrangement uses TRBV4-3 and TRBJ2-7; no clear D. The CDR3 extends over 13 amino acids. Germline values: CDR1 LGHNA, CDR2 YSLEER. Trimming pared 5 bases from V and 5 bases from J, leaving 13 bases between. The CDR3 region is CASSFSPLDEQYF. CDR3 nucleotide sequence: TGCGCCAGCAGCTTTAGCCCCCTTGACGAGCAGTACTTC.

This clone was detected only once. Within the sample, other DNA sequences also encode this same CDR3. The rearrangement uses TRBV18 and TRBJ1-5; D might be TRBD1 (5 bases). V shed 2 bases and J shed 2 bases, with 7 bases lying between them. Looked up from germline, CDR1 is KGHSH and CDR2 is LQKENI. The CDR3 spans 14 residues. CDR3 sequence reads: CASSPGRGNQPQHF. CDR3 coding DNA: TGTGCCAGCTCACCAGGCAGGGGCAATCAGCCCCAGCATTTT.

The V call is TRBV28, the J call TRBJ1-1; maybe TRBD1 (6 bases). Germline CDR1 reads MDHEN; CDR2 reads SYDVKM. The CDR3 is 13 amino acids. The CDR3 region is CALRDTMNTEAFF. DNA of the CDR3: TGTGCTCTCCGGGACACGATGAACACTGAAGCTTTCTTT. Combining the CDR3 with reference TRBV28 and TRBJ1-1 gives the whole variable domain DVKVTQSSRYLVKRTGEKVFLECVQDMDHENMFWYRQDPGLGLRLIYFSYDVKMKEKGDIPEGYSVSREKKERFSLILESASTNQTSMYLCALRDTMNTEAFFGQGTRLTVV.

This clone appeared once. V is TRBV9 and J is TRBJ2-1; 8 bases fit TRBD2. Per the germline V gene, CDR1 is SGDLS and CDR2 is YYNGEE. The CDR3 is made up of 19 amino acids. The trim removed 4 bases at V and 5 bases at J, leaving 20 bases unmatched. The CDR3 is CASSTPDVLAGGTHNEQFF. The CDR3 DNA sequence: TGTGCCAGCAGCACTCCTGACGTGTTGGCGGGGGGTACCCACAATGAGCAGTTCTTC.

V gene TRBV7-9 combines with J gene TRBJ1-3; the D gene is possibly TRBD1 (5 bases). Trimming removed 0 bases from V and 0 bases from J, with 9 bases in between. CDR1 and CDR2 (germline): SEHNR, FQNEAQ (reference sequence). This CDR3 has 16 residues. The CDR3 DNA follows: TGTGCCAGCAGCTTAGCGGGACGCCTCTCTGGAAACACCATATATTTT. It translates to CASSLAGRLSGNTIYF.

V and J are TRBV4-2 and TRBJ2-7; 10 bases are a match to TRBD2. With V trimmed by 5 bases and J by 2 bases, 9 bases remained unmatched. The germline V gene encodes CDR1 LGHNA and CDR2 YNFKEQ. The CDR3 runs to 16 residues. Here the CDR3 reads CASSSQLAGIPYEQYF. The CDR3 DNA reads TGTGCCAGCAGCTCCCAACTAGCGGGAATCCCCTACGAGCAGTACTTC.

The V and J genes are TRBV7-2 and TRBJ1-1; D is unclear. The germline gives CDR1 SGHTA, CDR2 FQGNSA. Deletions cut 2 bases from V and 6 bases from J, with 19 bases between. This CDR3 contains 16 residues. CDR3 residues: CASSLREGRPKAEAFF. CDR3 bases: TGTGCCAGCAGCTTAAGGGAGGGCAGACCTAAGGCTGAAGCTTTCTTT.

This chain links TRBV7-2 with TRBJ1-2; a weak D match, TRBD1 (6 bases). Germline CDR1 reads SGHTA; CDR2 reads FQGNSA. Deletions cut 3 bases from V and 4 bases from J, with 9 bases between. The CDR3 sequence is 13 residues long. The CDR3 region has the DNA TGTGCCAGCAGCTTCGGACAGACCTATGGCTACACCTTC. Translating it yields CASSFGQTYGYTF.

The J gene is TRBJ2-2, the V gene TRBV28; 10 bases agree with TRBD2. CDR3 size: 17 residues. Looked up from germline, CDR1 is MDHEN and CDR2 is SYDVKM. Trimming removed 7 bases from V and 2 bases from J; junction bases left unmatched: 10. CDR3 sequence reads: CASIVAGGVPNTGELFF. The CDR3 coding sequence is TGTGCCAGCATCGTAGCGGGAGGAGTCCCAAACACCGGGGAGCTGTTTTTT.

This clone has only one observation. The chain employs TRBV6-1 and TRBJ1-2; no firm D call. The germline V gene encodes CDR1 MNHNS and CDR2 SASEGT. V shed 3 bases and J shed 4 bases, with 3 bases lying between them. The CDR3 is 11 amino acids. The CDR3 here is CASSDFYGYTF. In DNA form, the CDR3 reads TGTGCCAGCAGTGATTTCTATGGCTACACCTTC.

The rearrangement joins TRBV6-1 to TRBJ1-1; tentative D call: TRBD1 (5 bases). Germline V gene lookup returns CDR1 MNHNS and CDR2 SASEGT. The CDR3 totals 14 residues. V was pared by 4 bases and J by 0 bases, with 9 bases between. The CDR3, as DNA: TGTGCCAGCAGTGCCGGGACGGTGAACACTGAAGCTTTCTTT. Its protein is CASSAGTVNTEAFF.

This clone has only a few counts. The chain is built from TRBV18 and TRBJ1-2; D is uncertain. The germline V gene encodes CDR1 KGHSH and CDR2 LQKENI. CDR3 length equals 15 residues. V gave up 1 base and J gave up 8 bases, with 17 bases separating them. The DNA for the CDR3 is TGTGCCAGCTCACCACGCACCAAGGACGCCGACGGCTACACCTTC. This codes for CASSPRTKDADGYTF.

The chain employs TRBV9 and TRBJ2-5, with D unclear. CDR1 and CDR2 from the germline V gene are SGDLS and YYNGEE. The CDR3 has 13 residues. Trimming took 0 bases from V and 5 from J, leaving 8 bases between them. CDR3 sequence: CASSVAAEETQYF. The CDR3 bases are TGTGCCAGCAGCGTAGCCGCAGAGGAGACCCAGTACTTC.